This TCR beta chain was captured in a study of Ad26.COV2.S vaccination and SARS-CoV-2 variants. Libraries were prepared by immunoSEQ multiplex PCR; TCRdb keeps only in-frame clonotypes and omits some of them. Of roughly 380,000 clones in the sample, about 92% were seen once. This clone was recorded only once. The source of this sequence is a human donor who had recovered from COVID-19. The source material was peripheral blood, sampled after recovery from COVID-19.

CDR3 sequence reads: CATQRATYNEKLFF. CDR3 sequence (DNA): TGTGCCACTCAAAGGGCCACTTATAATGAAAAACTGTTTTTT. The chain couples TRBV19 to TRBJ1-4; no reliable D call. CDR3 length: 14 residues. Deletions cut 10 bases from V and 4 bases from J, with 16 bases between. Looked up from germline, CDR1 is LNHDA and CDR2 is SQIVND (reference sequence).